Reported below is one T cell receptor beta chain. This sample is part of a study of blood T cell repertoires in COVID-19. Study-wide background: Italy, Spain and the United States were the sources of the convalescent and acute COVID-19 samples.

TCRdb keeps only in-frame clones here, not all; method: immunoSEQ multiplex PCR. Seen here are about 410,000 clones, about nine tenths observed once, and the top ten hold less than 2%. Seattle patients were enrolled during active infection and followed longitudinally. The CDR3 spans 11 residues. CDR1 is SNHLY and CDR2 is FYNNEI in the germline V gene. V was clipped by 11 bases and J by 7 bases, with 14 bases between them. This rearrangement joins TRBV2 to TRBJ2-5; D perhaps matches TRBD1 (5 bases). The origin of this receptor is a woman between 40 and 50 years old with COVID-19, enrolled during active disease. The source material was peripheral blood. The CDR3 bases are TGTGCCCAGCAGGGTGGTGGGACCCAGTACTTC. Its protein product is CAQQGGGTQYF.